The sequence of this T cell receptor beta chain was determined in a study of blood T cell repertoires in COVID-19. About the study: The origin of the acute and convalescent COVID-19 samples was the United States, Italy and Spain. From T cells, B-cell-depleted T cells, or PBMCs came the material, which was cDNA or gDNA.

CDR3 length: 13 amino acids. Trimming removed 2 bases at V and 0 bases at J, with 2 bases between. Germline CDR1 and CDR2: MNHNS and SASEGT. How the authors handled the data: Amplification with reference gene primers provided the estimates of nucleated cell counts. Sequenced by immunoSEQ multiplex PCR; TCRdb stores in-frame clones only, minus some. D and trimming come from the DNA, and the V and J calls and clone size come from that table. The sample includes hundreds of thousands of clones, 80% to 90% of them seen just once. This clonotype was obtained from an elderly man with acute or convalescent COVID-19. Sequenced sample: peripheral blood. This chain uses TRBV6-1 with TRBJ2-4; D gene unclear. The CDR3 protein is CASSELAKNIQYF. The DNA for the CDR3 is TGTGCCAGCAGTGAACTAGCCAAAAACATTCAGTACTTC.